The next 5 T cell receptor beta chains were all read from a single sample in a study of CD8+ T cells in alopecia areata (dated by TCRdb to about 2018). The treatment or condition label here, explained by the study, means: oral pan-JAK inhibitor, 5-10 mg twice daily. Library generation was performed with the immunoSEQ multiplex PCR assay. For TCR sequencing, RNA was extracted from every sample and reverse transcribed into cDNA to serve as template. The table was pulled from immuneACCESS by TCRdb, which kept in-frame rearrangements only. Such tables lose some clones; where checked, under half of the loss comes from unresolved V genes, and the rest has no known cause. This sample is represented by approximately 210,000 clones; approximately 40% of them were singletons. In total, the top ten clones hold roughly 2.6% of the sample. This material consisted of CD4+ T cells sorted from blood, taken at approximately week 36, from a patient treated with tofacitinib. All receptors derive from a human donor with alopecia areata.

The rearrangement links TRBV30 to TRBJ2-3; 8 bases are a match to TRBD2. The CDR3 is 17 residues long. Germline CDR1 GTSNPN, CDR2 SVGIG (reference sequence). Unmatched junction bases numbered 16, after V lost 0 bases and J lost 8 bases. Written as DNA, the CDR3 is TGTGCCTGGAGTGTAGGGGCGGGAGGCCCCCTCATGAGTACGCAGTATTTT. Translation: CAWSVGAGGPLMSTQYF.

This chain joins TRBV2 and TRBJ1-2; 8 nucleotides line up with TRBD1. The CDR3 has 15 residues. J gave up 8 bases and V 5 bases, and 13 bases lay outside the gene matches. CDR1 is SNHLY, CDR2 FYNNEI, per germline. CDR3 sequence (DNA): TGTGCCAGCAGTAAACCCGGGACAGGTTTGGAGGGCTACACCTTC. As protein: CASSKPGTGLEGYTF.

This clone was detected only a few times. The gene calls are TRBV29-1 and TRBJ2-5; D call uncertain. This CDR3 has 14 residues. Germline CDR1 SQVTM, CDR2 ANQGSEA. V was clipped by 7 bases and J by 1 base, with 16 bases between them. The CDR3 loop reads CSADPPGLQETQYF. The CDR3 DNA sequence: TGCAGCGCTGACCCTCCCGGGCTCCAAGAGACCCAGTACTTC.

The table lists this clone with a few counts. V is TRBV7-8 and J is TRBJ2-7; 7 bases are a match to TRBD2. Germline CDR1 and CDR2: SGHVS and FQNEAQ. The CDR3 loop spans 17 amino acids. V shed 2 bases and J 2 bases; nucleotides not matched to a gene: 12. The CDR3 nucleotides are TGTGCCAGCAGCTTATCGCCTCGGGGGACTAAGACCTACGAGCAGTACTTC. This encodes CASSLSPRGTKTYEQYF.

The gene calls are TRBV15 and TRBJ2-7; tentative D call: TRBD2 (7 bases). CDR3 length: 15 amino acids. V lost 0 bases to trimming and J lost 3 bases, with 12 bases between them. Germline V gene data show CDR1 as LNHNV and CDR2 as YYDKDF (reference sequence). CDR3: CATSRDRGGGYEQYF. In DNA, the CDR3 is TGTGCCACCAGCAGAGATAGGGGGGGCGGCTACGAGCAGTACTTC.